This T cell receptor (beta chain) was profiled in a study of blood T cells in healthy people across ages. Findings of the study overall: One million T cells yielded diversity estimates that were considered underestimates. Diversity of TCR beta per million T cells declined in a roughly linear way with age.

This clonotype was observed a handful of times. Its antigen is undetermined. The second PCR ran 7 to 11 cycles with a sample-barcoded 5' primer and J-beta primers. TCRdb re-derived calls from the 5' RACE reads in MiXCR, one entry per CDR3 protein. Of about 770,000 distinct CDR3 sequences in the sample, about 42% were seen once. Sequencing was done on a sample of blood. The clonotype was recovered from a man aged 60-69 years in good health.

CDR3 nucleotides: TGTGCCAGCAGCTTAGGGAGGTTAGCGGGGGAGCCTCCCTACGAGCAGTACTTC. Translation gives CASSLGRLAGEPPYEQYF. V is TRBV7-8 and J is TRBJ2-7; TRBD2 aligns across 9 bases. CDR1 is SGHVS and CDR2 is FQNEAQ in the germline V gene. V dropped 1 base and J dropped 2; count of bases not matched to a gene: 12. This CDR3 spans 18 amino acids.